These 25 T cell receptor beta chains originate from one sample sequenced in a study of shared T cell receptors in the human thymus. Sequenced by immunoSEQ multiplex PCR; TCRdb stores in-frame clones only, minus some. The sample contains about 500,000 clones, about four fifths of which appear only once. This sample also belongs to another study, concerning human thymus T cells.

The sequenced sample was thymocytes. The receptors originated from a boy under two years old with a congenital heart defect.

This clone showed up just a few times. The chain recombines TRBV10-3 with TRBJ2-7; D is ambiguous. Per the germline V gene, CDR1 is ENHRY and CDR2 is SYGVKD. The CDR3 runs 12 residues. V was trimmed by 0 bases and J by 4 bases, leaving 4 bases between them. The CDR3 sequence is CAISESTYEQYF. CDR3 DNA sequence: TGTGCCATCAGTGAGTCGACTTACGAGCAGTACTTC.

This rearrangement joins TRBV4-1 to TRBJ1-2; 8 nucleotides align to TRBD1. Germline V CDR1 and CDR2: MGHRA, YSYEKL. Trimming removed 0 bases from V and 7 bases from J; junction bases left unmatched: 10. The CDR3 contains 16 residues. The DNA of the CDR3 is TGCGCCAGCAGCCAAGAATGGGCGACAGGGGCCTGTGGCTACACCTTC. Translation gives CASSQEWATGACGYTF.

This chain joins TRBV6-6 and TRBJ2-5; 8 bases agree with TRBD1. The CDR3 is made up of 15 amino acids. Germline assignment: CDR1 MNHNY and CDR2 SVGAGI (reference sequence). V lost 0 bases and J lost 5; bases outside the gene matches: 5. The CDR3 DNA reads as TGTGCCAGCAGTTACTCCGGGCGACAGGGGGAGACCCAGTACTTC. It is translated as CASSYSGRQGETQYF.

A few counts support this clone. This rearrangement joins TRBV5-1 to TRBJ2-6; unclear D gene. The V end was cut by 5 bases, the J end by 0 bases, with 12 bases between. Per germline, CDR1 SGHRS and CDR2 YFSETQ. This CDR3 region has 16 residues. CDR3 loop: CASSHFLRSGANVLTF. The CDR3 nucleotides are TGCGCCAGCAGTCACTTTCTACGCTCTGGGGCCAACGTCCTGACTTTC.

The sample holds a few counts of this clone. The rearrangement joins TRBV2 to TRBJ1-2; no firm D call. The germline V gene encodes CDR1 SNHLY and CDR2 FYNNEI. The V end was cut by 4 bases, the J end by 5 bases, with 14 bases between. The CDR3 has 14 residues. CDR3 residues: CASSVLTGNYGYTF. The CDR3 DNA reads TGTGCCAGCAGTGTATTAACGGGAAATTATGGCTACACCTTC.

V usage is TRBV10-3 and J usage is TRBJ2-2, with 8 nucleotides matching TRBD1. The CDR3 length is 17 residues. Germline values: CDR1 ENHRY, CDR2 SYGVKD. Trimming took 6 bases from V and 1 from J; bases not matched to a gene: 10. In nucleotides, the CDR3 is TGTGCCATCAGGCCAGGGGGGACAGGAATGAACACCGGGGAGCTGTTTTTT. It codes for CAIRPGGTGMNTGELFF.

The gene calls are TRBV27 and TRBJ1-2; possible D gene TRBD1, 5 bases. Trimming cost V 5 bases and J 0 bases, with 7 bases left between them. The CDR3 is made up of 13 amino acids. Per germline, CDR1 MNHEY and CDR2 SMNVEV (reference sequence). DNA of the CDR3: TGTGCCAGCAGTCCAGGGCCTAACTATGGCTACACCTTC. It is translated as CASSPGPNYGYTF.

The V gene is TRBV27, the J gene TRBJ1-5; 8 nucleotides align to TRBD1. The CDR3 has 17 residues. Looked up from germline, CDR1 is MNHEY and CDR2 is SMNVEV (reference sequence). V shed 5 bases and J 0 bases; nucleotides not matched to a gene: 9. The CDR3 region is CASSQGQGTYSNQPQHF. DNA of the CDR3: TGTGCCAGCAGTCAAGGACAGGGAACTTATAGCAATCAGCCCCAGCATTTT.

The J gene is TRBJ2-7, the V gene TRBV4-1; no clear D. Germline-derived CDR1 and CDR2 are MGHRA and YSYEKL. The germline V and J ends were trimmed by 0 bases and 4 bases, with 10 bases remaining between them. The length of the CDR3 is 14 residues. Written as DNA, the CDR3 is TGCGCCAGCAGCCAAGAAGAGGCAGCGTACGAGCAGTACTTC. This gives the protein CASSQEEAAYEQYF.

The chain combines TRBV7-9 with TRBJ1-6; D is possibly TRBD1 (6 bases). The CDR3 loop spans 18 amino acids. The V gene's germline CDR1 is SEHNR and CDR2 FQNEAQ (reference sequence). Trimming took off 6 bases at V and 9 bases at J, with 27 bases between the two ends. In nucleotides, the CDR3 is TGTGCCAGCAGTCATTTCCCCCTCCTACAGGGTATAGTTTCACCCCTCCACTTT. Protein: CASSHFPLLQGIVSPLHF.

The V call is TRBV6-1, the J call TRBJ2-7, with D tentatively TRBD1 (5 bases). The CDR3 sequence is 17 residues long. The germline V gene encodes CDR1 MNHNS and CDR2 SASEGT. Trimming shortened V by 1 base and J by 0 bases, and 16 bases separated the two germline ends. The CDR3 DNA sequence: TGTGCCAGCAGTGAAGGACCCGGACACGAGAGCTCCTACGAGCAGTACTTC. Protein: CASSEGPGHESSYEQYF.

This chain connects TRBV21-1 to TRBJ2-1; the table calls TRBD2, which could not be checked here. TRBV21-1 is noted as a pseudogene. CDR3 size: 16 residues. Here the CDR3 reads CASQGLAGSSYNEQFF. CDR3 DNA: TGTGCCAGCCAGGGACTAGCGGGTTCGTCCTACAATGAGCAGTTCTTC.

The chain recombines TRBV28 with TRBJ1-1; D is unresolved. In germline, CDR1 is MDHEN, CDR2 SYDVKM. The V gene lost 3 bases and the J gene lost 0 bases, with 11 bases spanning the gap. This CDR3 is built from 15 residues. The CDR3 protein is CASSFPRGLNTEAFF. The CDR3 DNA sequence: TGTGCCAGCAGTTTCCCTAGAGGGCTGAACACTGAAGCTTTCTTT. The complete variable domain, with remaining parts taken from reference TRBV28 and TRBJ1-1, reads DVKVTQSSRYLVKRTGEKVFLECVQDMDHENMFWYRQDPGLGLRLIYFSYDVKMKEKGDIPEGYSVSREKKERFSLILESASTNQTSMYLCASSFPRGLNTEAFFGQGTRLTVV.

The chain has TRBV27 and TRBJ2-1; possible D gene TRBD2, 6 bases. CDR3 length equals 13 residues. V lost 8 bases, J lost 7 bases, and 15 bases lay in between. Germline V gives CDR1 MNHEY, CDR2 SMNVEV (reference sequence). CDR3 loop: CASAPPRENEQFF. The DNA for the CDR3 is TGTGCCAGCGCCCCCCCGCGGGAAAATGAGCAGTTCTTC.

This chain uses TRBV28 with TRBJ2-1; 16 bases fit TRBD2. The CDR3 extends over 17 amino acids. CDR1 and CDR2 from the germline V gene are MDHEN and SYDVKM. V shed 7 bases, J shed 4 bases, and the junction held 7 bases outside the gene matches. Written as DNA, the CDR3 is TGTGCCAGCAAAACCGGGACTAGCGGGAGGGTATACAATGAGCAGTTCTTC. Encoded protein: CASKTGTSGRVYNEQFF.

The chain joins TRBV18 to TRBJ2-7, with D perhaps matching TRBD1 (5 bases). The CDR3 covers 13 residues. Germline V gene data show CDR1 as KGHSH and CDR2 as LQKENI. Trimming shortened V by 3 bases and J by 7 bases, and 13 bases separated the two germline ends. This CDR3 is CASSPHQGWEQYF. CDR3 sequence (DNA): TGTGCCAGCTCACCGCACCAGGGTTGGGAGCAGTACTTC.

This chain connects TRBV11-3 to TRBJ1-5; 9 nucleotides line up with TRBD1. The germline V gene encodes CDR1 SGHNT and CDR2 YENEEA. The V gene end was trimmed by 3 bases and the J gene end by 4 bases; junction bases not matched to a gene: 1. The CDR3 runs to 14 residues. CDR3 bases: TGTGCCAGCAGCTTGGGGACAGGGAATCAGCCCCAGCATTTT. Protein: CASSLGTGNQPQHF.

The CDR3 region has the DNA TGTGCCAGCAGCTTAGCGATCGTATCGGTGCGAGGGGGTGACGAGCAGTACTTC. As protein: CASSLAIVSVRGGDEQYF. This chain joins TRBV7-9 and TRBJ2-7; D might be TRBD1 (6 bases). CDR1 and CDR2 (germline): SEHNR, FQNEAQ (reference sequence). The V and J ends lost 0 bases and 5 bases respectively, with 23 bases between them. This CDR3 spans 18 amino acids.

The chain combines TRBV27 with TRBJ2-2, with TRBD2 as a possible D gene (6 bases). This CDR3 region has 20 residues. Trimming took 1 base from V and 2 from J, leaving 23 bases between them. Germline V gives CDR1 MNHEY, CDR2 SMNVEV (reference sequence). CDR3 in amino acids: CASSLCGGMGRRTNTGELFF. For the CDR3, the DNA is TGTGCCAGCAGTTTATGTGGCGGGATGGGTCGGCGGACCAACACCGGGGAGCTGTTTTTT.

The rearrangement joins TRBV27 to TRBJ2-7, with TRBD2 matching over 16 bases. Germline values: CDR1 MNHEY, CDR2 SMNVEV (reference sequence). There are 20 residues in the CDR3. The V and J ends lost 0 bases and 5 bases, in that order; junction bases with no gene match: 13. This CDR3 is CASSLSKGTSGRALRNEQYF. CDR3 sequence (DNA): TGTGCCAGCAGTTTATCTAAGGGGACTAGCGGGAGGGCCCTCCGGAACGAGCAGTACTTC.

This clone was detected a few times. This chain links TRBV12-5 with TRBJ2-1; a possible D gene is TRBD2 (6 bases). In germline, CDR1 is LGHNT, CDR2 FRNRAP. The CDR3 consists of 15 residues. V gave up 6 bases and J gave up 3 bases, with 15 bases separating them. The CDR3 DNA is TGTGCTAGTGGCCCCGCGGCGGGGAGCTACAATGAGCAGTTCTTC. It codes for CASGPAAGSYNEQFF.

This sequence joins TRBV27 and TRBJ2-7; D unresolved. This CDR3 comprises 13 residues. Germline values: CDR1 MNHEY, CDR2 SMNVEV (reference sequence). Trimming removed 2 bases at V and 1 base at J, with 6 bases between. This chain's CDR3 is CASSLKESYEQYF. In DNA, the CDR3 is TGTGCCAGCAGTTTAAAGGAGTCCTACGAGCAGTACTTC.

The J gene is TRBJ2-7, the V gene TRBV15; TRBD2 agrees at 12 bases. Germline V gene data show CDR1 as LNHNV and CDR2 as YYDKDF (reference sequence). The ends lost 1 base at V and 4 bases at J; junction bases unmatched: 8. This CDR3 spans 17 amino acids. The CDR3 loop is CATSRVQTSGSWYEQYF. The DNA for the CDR3 is TGTGCCACCAGCAGAGTCCAGACTAGCGGGAGTTGGTACGAGCAGTACTTC. The full variable domain, rest sourced from reference TRBV15 and TRBJ2-7, is DAMVIQNPRYQVTQFGKPVTLSCSQTLNHNVMYWYQQKSSQAPKLLFHYYDKDFNNEADTPDNFQSRRPNTSFCFLDIRSPGLGDTAMYLCATSRVQTSGSWYEQYFGPGTRLTVT.

The chain joins TRBV11-3 to TRBJ2-3; 11 nucleotides align to TRBD2. In germline, CDR1 is SGHNT, CDR2 YENEEA. This CDR3 region has 17 residues. V shed 1 base, J shed 2 bases, and the junction held 5 bases outside the gene matches. Written as DNA, the CDR3 is TGTGCCAGCAGCTTAGCCGGGACTAGCGGTGACACAGATACGCAGTATTTT. This translates into CASSLAGTSGDTDTQYF.

The V and J genes are TRBV25-1 and TRBJ2-1; D ambiguous. V dropped 1 base and J dropped 5 bases, with 3 bases sitting between them. This CDR3 is 12 amino acids long. Germline V gene sequence: CDR1 MGHDK, CDR2 SYGVNS. Written as DNA, the CDR3 is TGTGCCAGCAGTGAATCAGACAATGAGCAGTTCTTC. This gives the protein CASSESDNEQFF.